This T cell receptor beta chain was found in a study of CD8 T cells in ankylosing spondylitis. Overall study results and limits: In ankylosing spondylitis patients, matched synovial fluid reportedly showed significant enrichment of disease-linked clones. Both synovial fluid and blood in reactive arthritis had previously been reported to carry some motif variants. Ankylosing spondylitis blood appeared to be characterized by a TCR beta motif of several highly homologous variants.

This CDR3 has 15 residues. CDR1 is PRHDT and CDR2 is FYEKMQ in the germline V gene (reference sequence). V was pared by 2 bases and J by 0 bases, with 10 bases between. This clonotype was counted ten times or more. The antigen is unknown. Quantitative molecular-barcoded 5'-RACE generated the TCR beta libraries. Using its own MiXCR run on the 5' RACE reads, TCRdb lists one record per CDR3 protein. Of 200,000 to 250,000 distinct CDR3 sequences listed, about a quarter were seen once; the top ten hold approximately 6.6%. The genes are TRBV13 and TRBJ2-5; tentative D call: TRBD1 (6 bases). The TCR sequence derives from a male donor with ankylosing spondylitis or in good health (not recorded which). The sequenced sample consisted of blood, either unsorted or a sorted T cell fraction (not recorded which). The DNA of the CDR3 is TGTGCCAGCAGCTTAATCACAGGGCACCAAGAGACCCAGTACTTC. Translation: CASSLITGHQETQYF.